This T cell receptor (beta chain) originates from a study of blood T cell repertoires in COVID-19. The V and J ends lost 6 bases and 3 bases respectively, with 5 bases between them. This CDR3 contains 12 residues. Germline-derived CDR1 and CDR2 are MNHEY and SVGAGI. This table comes from immunoSEQ multiplex PCR, and its TCRdb copy is limited to in-frame clones, with some not included. This table holds about 100,000 clones, 88% found once. The sequence was collected from a human donor in a cohort sampled during active COVID-19. What was sequenced was peripheral blood. The genes are TRBV6-5 and TRBJ2-2, with D uncertain. The DNA of the CDR3 is TGTGCCAGCAGACTCCACACCGGGGAGCTGTTTTTT. Translation gives CASRLHTGELFF.